This T cell receptor beta chain was observed in a study of control samples from healthy donors and cancer patients. Measured with immunoSEQ multiplex PCR; TCRdb has only the in-frame clones, and not every one. The sample lists about 190,000 clones, 85% to 95% occurring once. Specimen: blood. The TCR comes from a man aged 18 to 30 in good health.

The CDR3 is CAISVSGTKNTGELFF. Written as DNA, the CDR3 is TGTGCCATCAGTGTCTCCGGGACGAAAAACACCGGGGAGCTGTTTTTT. This chain uses TRBV10-3 with TRBJ2-2; D might be TRBD1 or TRBD2, each matching 5 bases. Trimming stripped 4 bases from V and 2 bases from J, with 14 bases between. The CDR3 is made up of 16 amino acids. Germline lookup yields CDR1 ENHRY and CDR2 SYGVKD.